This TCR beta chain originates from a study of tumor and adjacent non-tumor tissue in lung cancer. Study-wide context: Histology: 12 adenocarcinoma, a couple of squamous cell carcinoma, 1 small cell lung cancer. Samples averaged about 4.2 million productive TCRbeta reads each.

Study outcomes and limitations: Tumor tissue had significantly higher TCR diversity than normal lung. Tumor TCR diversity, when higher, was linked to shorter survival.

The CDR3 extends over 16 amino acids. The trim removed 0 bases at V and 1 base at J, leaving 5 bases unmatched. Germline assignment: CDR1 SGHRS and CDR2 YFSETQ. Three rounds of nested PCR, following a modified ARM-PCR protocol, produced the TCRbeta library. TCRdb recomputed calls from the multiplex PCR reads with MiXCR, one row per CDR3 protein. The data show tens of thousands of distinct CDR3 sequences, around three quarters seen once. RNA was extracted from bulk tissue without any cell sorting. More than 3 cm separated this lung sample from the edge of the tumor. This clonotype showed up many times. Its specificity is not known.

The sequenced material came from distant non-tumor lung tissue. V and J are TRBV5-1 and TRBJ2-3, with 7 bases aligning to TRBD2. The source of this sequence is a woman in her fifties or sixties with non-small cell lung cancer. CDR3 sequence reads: CASSLGLAIRTDTQYF. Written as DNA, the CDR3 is TGCGCCAGCAGCTTGGGACTAGCCATTCGCACAGATACGCAGTATTTT.